Given below is one TCR beta chain in context. No antigen is known for it. Data came from immunoSEQ multiplex PCR; TCRdb stores just in-frame clones and leaves some out. The table lists 20,000 to 25,000 clones, around 97% of them singletons. Genomic DNA came from blood conventional CD4+ T cells gated CD25-low CD127-high. This sample is drawn from a study of regulatory and conventional T cells in RAG deficiency. The study's findings and limits: In Omenn syndrome, sorted "Tregs" may be peripherally activated cells. Omenn syndrome and CID/AS patients had about 100-fold fewer unique Treg TCR beta sequences, versus approximately 10-fold elsewhere. In Omenn syndrome, Treg and Tconv repertoires overlapped >75%. Shannon entropy fell and Simpson indices rose in RAG-deficient patients.

The CDR3 is made up of 17 amino acids. Germline CDR1 and CDR2: MNHEY and SMNVEV (reference sequence). V trimming: 4 bases; J trimming: 2 bases; junction bases outside the gene matches: 12. These same data were also listed under a study on regulatory T cells. Turning to that study: Primers: 52 TRBV forward and 13 TRBJ reverse.

The TCR originated in a human donor in good health. The sample comprised CD25- CD4+ T cells sorted from blood. The V gene is TRBV27, the J gene TRBJ2-7, with 9 nucleotides matching TRBD1. CDR3 sequence: CASSSNRLRDRAYEQYF. CDR3 in DNA: TGTGCCAGCAGTTCGAACCGACTCCGGGACAGGGCCTACGAGCAGTACTTC.